The clone carrying this T cell receptor (beta chain) was detected only a few times. This sample stems from a study of regulatory T cells in long-lasting Graves disease. Described time point: newly diagnosed GD, antithyroid drugs for less than 3 months. The TCR library was made from RNA extracted from PBMCs. Arm-PCR of CDR3 regions with iRepertoire HTBI primers generated TCR beta libraries. TCRdb re-derived calls from the multiplex PCR reads in MiXCR, one entry per CDR3 protein. The repertoire holds 360,000 or so distinct CDR3 sequences, with under 20% as singletons. This sample also belongs to another study, concerning T cells in Graves' hyperthyroidism and ophthalmopathy. From that report: A first-round RT-PCR of the TCR CDR3 used the HTBI primer set.

The clonotype was recovered from a woman aged 18-29 years with Graves disease. The sample here was peripheral blood mononuclear cells (PBMCs), taken at new diagnosis, from a patient treated with antithyroid drugs.

This CDR3 reads CASSQEYSGATEAFF. As DNA, the CDR3 is TGCGCCAGCAGCCAAGAATATTCTGGGGCAACTGAAGCTTTCTTT. The chain links TRBV4-1 to TRBJ1-1; D might be TRBD1 (5 bases). Trimming took off 0 bases at V and 5 bases at J, with 13 bases between the two ends. Germline V CDR1 and CDR2: MGHRA, YSYEKL. The CDR3 totals 15 residues.